The 23 T cell receptor beta chains in this list originate from one sample, sequenced in a study of CD8 T cells in Susac syndrome. Reverse transcription used roughly 0.45 to 1 ug RNA and random hexamers. MiXCR, run by TCRdb on the immunoSEQ multiplex PCR reads, gives a single entry per CDR3 protein. The table includes about 150,000 distinct CDR3 sequences, roughly 94% detected once. Sequencing used CD4+ T cells from PBMCs. The receptors were sampled from a human donor in good health.

This clonotype showed up just once. In nucleotides, the CDR3 is TGCAGTGCTAGAGAAACCGGGACAGGGGAGATCAACGAGCAGTACTTC. Its protein is CSARETGTGEINEQYF. The chain has TRBV20-1 and TRBJ2-7, with 10 bases identical to TRBD1. Germline V gives CDR1 DFQATT, CDR2 SNEGSKA (reference sequence). Trimming at V came to 0 bases and at J to 5 bases, leaving 10 bases not matched to a gene. This CDR3 spans 16 amino acids.

V usage is TRBV24-1 and J usage is TRBJ2-5; no reliable D call. In germline, CDR1 is KGHDR, CDR2 SFDVKD. Trimming stripped 0 bases from V and 1 base from J, with 14 bases between. The CDR3 runs to 17 residues. In nucleotides, the CDR3 is TGTGCCACCAGTGATTTGCCGACAAGTTCGGGCCAAGAGACCCAGTACTTC. It is translated as CATSDLPTSSGQETQYF.

This clonotype was counted a single time. The chain couples TRBV27 to TRBJ2-5, with D maybe TRBD1 (5 bases). The CDR3 has 15 amino acids. The germline gives CDR1 MNHEY, CDR2 SMNVEV (reference sequence). V was shortened by 3 bases and J by 2 bases, with 13 bases between the two germline ends. CDR3 region: CASSFQGRRQETQYF. The CDR3 DNA follows: TGTGCCAGCAGTTTTCAGGGCCGTAGACAAGAGACCCAGTACTTC.

This rearrangement joins TRBV15 to TRBJ2-1; 9 nucleotides agree with TRBD1. Trimming took 0 bases from V and 0 from J; bases not matched to a gene: 3. The CDR3 runs 17 residues. Germline-derived CDR1 and CDR2 are LNHNV and YYDKDF (reference sequence). The DNA of the CDR3 is TGTGCCACCAGCAGAGATCCGACAGGGGGCTCCTACAATGAGCAGTTCTTC. The encoded protein is CATSRDPTGGSYNEQFF. Supplemented by reference TRBV15 and TRBJ2-1, the full variable domain reads DAMVIQNPRYQVTQFGKPVTLSCSQTLNHNVMYWYQQKSSQAPKLLFHYYDKDFNNEADTPDNFQSRRPNTSFCFLDIRSPGLGDTAMYLCATSRDPTGGSYNEQFFGPGTRLTVL.

The chain carries TRBV5-4 and TRBJ2-1, with a tentative D call TRBD2 (5 bases). Germline CDR1 SGHNT, CDR2 YYREEE (reference sequence). Trimming removed 4 bases from V and 7 bases from J, with 18 bases in between. CDR3 size: 15 residues. CDR3 protein: CASSDPRAVGNEQFF. The CDR3 nucleotides read TGTGCCAGCAGCGACCCGCGGGCGGTGGGGAATGAGCAGTTCTTC.

The rearrangement joins TRBV7-9 to TRBJ2-7; unclear D gene. Per the germline V gene, CDR1 is SEHNR and CDR2 is FQNEAQ (reference sequence). V was trimmed by 1 base and J by 6 bases, leaving 10 bases between them. The CDR3 sequence is 13 residues long. CDR3 bases: TGTGCCAGCAGCTTAGGGTACGTTTCCGAGCAGTACTTC. Amino acid sequence: CASSLGYVSEQYF.

This clonotype appeared a few times. The V gene is TRBV20-1, the J gene TRBJ2-6, with a tentative D call TRBD1 (6 bases). Looked up from germline, CDR1 is DFQATT and CDR2 is SNEGSKA (reference sequence). CDR3 length: 15 residues. Trimming stripped 1 base from V and 2 bases from J, with 9 bases between. The CDR3 region is CSARGTDTGANVLTF. The CDR3 DNA sequence: TGCAGTGCTAGAGGGACAGATACTGGGGCCAACGTCCTGACTTTC.

This clonotype was detected a few times. The V gene is TRBV9, the J gene TRBJ2-3; 13 bases fit TRBD2. V shed 4 bases and J 14 bases; nucleotides not matched to a gene: 7. Looked up from germline, CDR1 is SGDLS and CDR2 is YYNGEE. The CDR3 has 13 amino acids. CDR3 DNA sequence: TGTGCCAGCAGCTTGGGGACTAGCGGGACCCCGTATTTT. It codes for CASSLGTSGTPYF.

This chain links TRBV5-1 with TRBJ2-5; the D gene could be TRBD1 or TRBD2 (6 bases each). Germline CDR1 SGHRS, CDR2 YFSETQ. The CDR3 spans 13 residues. With 4 bases removed from V and 2 bases from J, the gap between germline ends came to 9 bases. The chain's CDR3 is CASSGGLQETQYF. The DNA of the CDR3 is TGCGCCAGCAGCGGGGGGCTGCAAGAGACCCAGTACTTC.

This chain uses TRBV20-1 with TRBJ1-5, with D maybe TRBD1 (6 bases). This CDR3 has 16 residues. V was cut by 6 bases and J by 3 bases, with 21 bases left in between. CDR1 and CDR2 from the germline V gene are DFQATT and SNEGSKA (reference sequence). CDR3 sequence reads: CSATQDSPSVNQPQHF. In DNA form, the CDR3 reads TGCAGTGCAACCCAGGACAGTCCTTCGGTCAATCAGCCCCAGCATTTT.

This chain uses TRBV7-9 with TRBJ2-2; perhaps TRBD1 as D (5 bases). This CDR3 comprises 16 residues. V lost 2 bases, J lost 3 bases, and 13 bases lay in between. CDR1 SEHNR and CDR2 FQNEAQ come from the germline V gene (reference sequence). The CDR3 is CASSLIKGKYTGELFF. CDR3 nucleotides: TGTGCCAGCAGCTTAATCAAGGGGAAGTACACCGGGGAGCTGTTTTTT. The whole variable domain, filled in from reference TRBV7-9 and TRBJ2-2, reads DTGVSQNPRHKITKRGQNVTFRCDPISEHNRLYWYRQTLGQGPEFLTYFQNEAQLEKSRLLSDRFSAERPKGSFSTLEIQRTEQGDSAMYLCASSLIKGKYTGELFFGEGSRLTVL.

This chain connects TRBV12-3 or TRBV12-4 to TRBJ1-5, with D possibly TRBD1 on 5 matching bases. The ends were cut back, 5 bases at V and 5 bases at J, with 10 bases in the middle. CDR3 length: 13 amino acids. DNA of the CDR3: TGTGCCAGCAGTCGGGACTGGGATCAGCCCCAGCATTTT. This translates into CASSRDWDQPQHF.

This rearrangement joins TRBV6-5 to TRBJ2-2; D uncertain. Germline CDR1 reads MNHEY; CDR2 reads SVGAGI. The CDR3 loop spans 12 amino acids. The V end was cut by 2 bases, the J end by 6 bases, with 4 bases between. The DNA of the CDR3 is TGTGCCAGCAGTTACCGCGCCGGGGAGCTGTTTTTT. Encoded protein: CASSYRAGELFF.

V gene TRBV3-1 combines with J gene TRBJ1-2; no definite D call. Trimming pared 3 bases from V and 8 bases from J, leaving 7 bases between. The germline V gene has CDR1 LGHDT and CDR2 YNNKEL (reference sequence). The CDR3 runs to 11 residues. The CDR3 sequence: CASSQGYGYTF. The CDR3 DNA sequence: TGTGCCAGCAGCCAGGGGTACGGCTACACCTTC. Full variable domain (rest looked up from reference TRBV3-1 and TRBJ1-2): DTAVSQTPKYLVTQMGNDKSIKCEQNLGHDTMYWYKQDSKKFLKIMFSYNNKELIINETVPNRFSPKSPDKAHLNLHINSLELGDSAVYFCASSQGYGYTFGSGTRLTVV.

The gene calls are TRBV5-6 and TRBJ1-5; the match to TRBD1 covers 11 bases. Germline assignment: CDR1 SGHDT and CDR2 YYEEEE. J was trimmed by 2 bases and V by 4 bases; bases with no gene match: 5. This CDR3 region has 16 residues. Here the CDR3 DNA reads TGTGCCAGCAGCGGACAGGGGGCAATGGGCAATCAGCCCCAGCATTTT. Its protein product is CASSGQGAMGNQPQHF.

This rearrangement joins TRBV12-3 or TRBV12-4 to TRBJ1-2; D uncertain. This CDR3 is built from 13 residues. V gave up 7 bases and J gave up 2 bases, with 11 bases separating them. The CDR3 reads CASTPNSNYGYTF. Written as DNA, the CDR3 is TGTGCCAGCACCCCGAATTCAAACTATGGCTACACCTTC.

V and J are TRBV5-1 and TRBJ2-2; D possibly corresponds to TRBD2 (5 bases). The CDR3 spans 15 residues. V was cut by 7 bases and J by 3 bases, with 16 bases left in between. Germline lookup yields CDR1 SGHRS and CDR2 YFSETQ. CDR3 loop: CASQERTDHTGELFF. As DNA, the CDR3 is TGCGCCAGCCAGGAGAGGACTGATCACACCGGGGAGCTGTTTTTT.

The rearrangement links TRBV5-1 to TRBJ2-2, with D perhaps matching TRBD1 (6 bases). V shed 0 bases and J shed 8 bases, with 11 bases lying between them. Germline CDR1 and CDR2: SGHRS and YFSETQ. The CDR3 runs 14 residues. The CDR3 is CASSLGQDRGELFF. The CDR3 DNA reads TGCGCCAGCAGCTTGGGACAGGATCGAGGGGAGCTGTTTTTT.

The chain employs TRBV20-1 and TRBJ2-2; D is perhaps TRBD2 (6 bases). The CDR3 sequence is 17 residues long. CDR1 DFQATT and CDR2 SNEGSKA come from the germline V gene (reference sequence). V was clipped by 1 base and J by 7 bases, with 22 bases between them. This CDR3 reads CSARGGRDSLTGGELFF. For the CDR3, the DNA is TGCAGTGCTAGAGGGGGACGGGACTCCCTAACAGGCGGGGAGCTGTTTTTT.

The chain recombines TRBV5-1 with TRBJ1-1; the D gene is possibly TRBD1 (5 bases). CDR1 and CDR2 from the germline V gene are SGHRS and YFSETQ. The germline V and J ends were trimmed by 3 bases and 1 base, with 19 bases remaining between them. The CDR3 is 17 amino acids. CDR3 sequence reads: CASSSFSRGRTNTEAFF. The CDR3 coding sequence is TGCGCCAGCAGCTCATTCTCACGGGGACGGACGAACACTGAAGCTTTCTTT.

The chain recombines TRBV3-1 with TRBJ2-7; D not certain. The CDR3 is 14 residues long. The V end was cut by 4 bases, the J end by 7 bases, with 17 bases between. Per germline, CDR1 LGHDT and CDR2 YNNKEL (reference sequence). CDR3 DNA sequence: TGTGCCAGCAGCCCACCTACCCCACCTAGTGAGCAGTACTTC. The encoded protein is CASSPPTPPSEQYF.

This chain links TRBV19 with TRBJ2-7, with no clear D. Germline loops: CDR1 LNHDA, CDR2 SQIVND (reference sequence). V was shortened by 5 bases and J by 5 bases, with 10 bases between the two germline ends. The CDR3 has 12 amino acids. This CDR3 reads CASSSRANEQYF. DNA of the CDR3: TGTGCCAGTAGTTCTAGGGCCAACGAGCAGTACTTC.

The CDR3 region has the DNA TGTGCCAGCTCACCATTCTCGACAGGGTCTAACACTGAAGCTTTCTTT. This gives the protein CASSPFSTGSNTEAFF. This chain links TRBV18 with TRBJ1-1; 7 nucleotides match TRBD1. The length of the CDR3 is 16 residues. The V gene's germline CDR1 is KGHSH and CDR2 LQKENI. Trimming removed 2 bases from V and 2 bases from J; junction bases left unmatched: 8.